One and the same sample provided the 17 T cell receptor beta chains below, sequenced in a study of technical replicates of blood from several donors. Sequencing used immunoSEQ multiplex PCR; TCRdb keeps in-frame clones, though not all of them. The top ten hold about 0.4% of the sample, which has around 83,000 clones, approximately 94% seen once. The sample comprised T cells isolated from PBMCs. These receptors were taken from a human donor in good health.

V gene TRBV6-5 combines with J gene TRBJ2-5; D is perhaps TRBD2 (6 bases). The germline V and J ends were trimmed by 0 bases and 2 bases, with 10 bases remaining between them. Germline CDR1 and CDR2: MNHEY and SVGAGI. The CDR3 covers 15 residues. CDR3 nucleotides: TGTGCCAGCAGTTACTCGGTGGCGGGGCAAGAGACCCAGTACTTC. The encoded protein is CASSYSVAGQETQYF.

The V gene is TRBV5-4, the J gene TRBJ1-5; 7 positions match TRBD1. The junction had 6 bases not matched to a gene; V was cut back by 2 bases and J by 4 bases. Germline-derived CDR1 and CDR2 are SGHNT and YYREEE (reference sequence). The CDR3 runs 15 residues. This CDR3 reads CASSLSGGENQPQHF. The CDR3 coding sequence is TGTGCCAGCAGCTTATCAGGGGGAGAAAATCAGCCCCAGCATTTT.

The V gene is TRBV5-5, the J gene TRBJ1-5, with D tentatively TRBD1 (6 bases). There are 15 residues in the CDR3. V gave up 0 bases and J gave up 3 bases, with 10 bases separating them. The germline gives CDR1 SGHKS, CDR2 YYEKEE (reference sequence). The CDR3 DNA follows: TGTGCCAGCAGCTTGGGAACAGGGTACAATCAGCCCCAGCATTTT. Its translation: CASSLGTGYNQPQHF.

This clone was seen once. CDR3 sequence reads: CATSGSGTSGRLVGTDTQYF. CDR3 nucleotide sequence: TGTGCCACCAGCGGATCCGGGACTAGCGGGAGGCTAGTTGGCACAGATACGCAGTATTTT. The chain couples TRBV15 to TRBJ2-3; 15 bases map to TRBD2. Germline values: CDR1 LNHNV, CDR2 YYDKDF (reference sequence). The length of the CDR3 is 20 residues. The V and J ends lost 5 bases and 1 base, in that order; junction bases with no gene match: 13.

The rearrangement links TRBV6-6 to TRBJ1-4; D is unclear. Trimming removed 6 bases at V and 8 bases at J, with 19 bases between. Germline V gene data show CDR1 as MNHNY and CDR2 as SVGAGI (reference sequence). This CDR3 has 15 amino acids. CDR3 sequence reads: CASSPPTARGEKLFF. The CDR3 coding sequence is TGTGCCAGCAGCCCCCCGACTGCCCGAGGCGAAAAACTGTTTTTT.

The rearrangement uses TRBV28 and TRBJ2-5, with TRBD1 matching over 10 bases. Germline CDR1 reads MDHEN; CDR2 reads SYDVKM. V gave up 5 bases and J gave up 5 bases; unmatched junction bases: 8. This CDR3 comprises 15 residues. CDR3 coding DNA: TGTGCCAGCAGTCAGACAGGGGGCGGGAGGGAGACCCAGTACTTC. Its translation is CASSQTGGGRETQYF.

V and J are TRBV27 and TRBJ2-5, with 7 bases matching TRBD2. Germline loops: CDR1 MNHEY, CDR2 SMNVEV (reference sequence). Germline trimming cut 2 bases from V and 2 bases from J; bases unmatched to any gene: 8. The CDR3 is 16 residues long. The CDR3 loop reads CASSLAGRELQETQYF. The CDR3 region has the DNA TGTGCCAGCAGTTTAGCGGGGAGGGAGTTACAAGAGACCCAGTACTTC.

The chain employs TRBV30 and TRBJ2-1, with D possibly matching TRBD1 (6 bases). V lost 3 bases, J lost 7 bases, and 10 bases lay in between. Germline lookup yields CDR1 GTSNPN and CDR2 SVGIG (reference sequence). The length of the CDR3 is 12 residues. The CDR3 protein is CAWSLQGNEQFF. Here the CDR3 DNA reads TGTGCCTGGAGCTTACAGGGAAATGAGCAGTTCTTC. Combining the CDR3 with reference TRBV30 and TRBJ2-1 gives the whole variable domain SQTIHQWPATLVQPVGSPLSLECTVEGTSNPNLYWYRQAAGRGLQLLFYSVGIGQISSEVPQNLSASRPQDRQFILSSKKLLLSDSGFYLCAWSLQGNEQFFGPGTRLTVL.

The chain links TRBV6-6 to TRBJ2-1; D is perhaps TRBD1 (6 bases). V was clipped by 10 bases and J by 0 bases, with 10 bases between them. This CDR3 region has 13 residues. From germline, CDR1 is MNHNY and CDR2 SVGAGI (reference sequence). In nucleotides, the CDR3 is TGTGCCACCCGGGACAACTCCTACAATGAGCAGTTCTTC. It translates to CATRDNSYNEQFF.

The rearrangement joins TRBV11-1 to TRBJ1-1, with unresolved D. There are 12 residues in the CDR3. Germline V lookup: CDR1 SGHAT, CDR2 FQDESV (reference sequence). Trimming removed 6 bases from V and 10 bases from J, with 15 bases in between. CDR3 region: CASSSAPGLAFF. The CDR3 DNA is TGTGCCAGCAGTTCAGCCCCGGGTTTAGCTTTCTTT.

The V call is TRBV5-6, the J call TRBJ1-4, with a weak D call TRBD1 (6 bases). The CDR3 covers 14 residues. Trimming took 6 bases from V and 8 from J, leaving 17 bases between them. Germline CDR1 SGHDT, CDR2 YYEEEE. The CDR3 here is CASMGWQGKEKLFF. CDR3 nucleotides: TGTGCCAGCATGGGTTGGCAGGGGAAGGAAAAACTGTTTTTT.

This rearrangement joins TRBV28 to TRBJ2-3; 9 bases align to TRBD2. Germline CDR1 and CDR2: MDHEN and SYDVKM. The CDR3 length is 16 residues. The J segment lost 10 bases and the V segment lost 1 base, leaving 12 bases of the junction unmatched. The CDR3 spells CASSLFVRASGEAQYF. In DNA form, the CDR3 reads TGTGCCAGCAGTTTATTTGTCCGGGCTAGCGGGGAAGCGCAGTATTTT.

This chain uses TRBV2 with TRBJ2-1; 10 bases align to TRBD2. V was clipped by 1 base and J by 7 bases; unmatched bases: 7. Germline V lookup: CDR1 SNHLY, CDR2 FYNNEI. The CDR3 spans 16 residues. The CDR3 DNA sequence: TGTGCCAGCAGTGAAGTGGGTAGCGGGAGGTATAATGAGCAGTTCTTC. Protein sequence: CASSEVGSGRYNEQFF.

The genes are TRBV19 and TRBJ2-7; 8 nucleotides align to TRBD1. There are 13 residues in the CDR3. Per the germline V gene, CDR1 is LNHDA and CDR2 is SQIVND (reference sequence). Unmatched junction bases numbered 2, after V lost 2 bases and J lost 5 bases. CDR3: CASSIQGAHEQYF. For the CDR3, the DNA is TGTGCCAGTAGTATACAGGGGGCCCACGAGCAGTACTTC.

The chain is built from TRBV6-5 and TRBJ1-2; 9 bases are shared with TRBD1. The CDR3 length is 13 residues. Germline V gives CDR1 MNHEY, CDR2 SVGAGI. J gave up 4 bases and V 8 bases, and 5 bases lay outside the gene matches. Here the CDR3 DNA reads TGTGCCAGCGCCGGGACAGGGCTCTATGGCTACACCTTC. Its translation: CASAGTGLYGYTF.

The chain uses TRBV9 and TRBJ1-1, with 8 bases identical to TRBD1. Unmatched junction bases numbered 6, after V lost 4 bases and J lost 4 bases. The CDR3 runs 14 residues. The germline CDR1 and CDR2 sequences are SGDLS and YYNGEE. Written as DNA, the CDR3 is TGTGCCAGCAGCCCCACGACAGGGGTCACTGAAGCTTTCTTT. This encodes CASSPTTGVTEAFF.

This chain links TRBV2 with TRBJ1-1; D is unclear. The V end lost 3 bases, the J end lost 7 bases, and 6 bases lay between the germline ends. This CDR3 is 11 amino acids long. The germline V gene encodes CDR1 SNHLY and CDR2 FYNNEI. In DNA, the CDR3 is TGTGCCAGCAGTGACTTAATTGAAGCTTTCTTT. It yields the protein CASSDLIEAFF.